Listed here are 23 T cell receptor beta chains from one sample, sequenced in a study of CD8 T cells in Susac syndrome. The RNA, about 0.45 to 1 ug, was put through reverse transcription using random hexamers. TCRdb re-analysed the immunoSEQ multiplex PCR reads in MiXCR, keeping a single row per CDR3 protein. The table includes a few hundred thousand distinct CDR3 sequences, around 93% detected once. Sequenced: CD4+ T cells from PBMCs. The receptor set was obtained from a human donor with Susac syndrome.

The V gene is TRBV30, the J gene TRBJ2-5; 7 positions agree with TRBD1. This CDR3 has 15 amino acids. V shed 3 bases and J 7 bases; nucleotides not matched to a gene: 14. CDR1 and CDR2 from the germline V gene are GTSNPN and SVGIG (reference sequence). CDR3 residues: CAWRRQGPFPLTQYF. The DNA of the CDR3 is TGTGCCTGGAGAAGACAGGGCCCTTTTCCCTTGACCCAGTACTTC.

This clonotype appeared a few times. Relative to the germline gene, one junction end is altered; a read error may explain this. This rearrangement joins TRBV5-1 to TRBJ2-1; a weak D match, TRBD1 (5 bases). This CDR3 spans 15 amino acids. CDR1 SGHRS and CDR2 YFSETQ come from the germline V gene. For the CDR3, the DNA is TGTGCCAGCAGCCTCGACAGAAGCTCCTACAATGAGCAGTTCTTC. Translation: CASSLDRSSYNEQFF.

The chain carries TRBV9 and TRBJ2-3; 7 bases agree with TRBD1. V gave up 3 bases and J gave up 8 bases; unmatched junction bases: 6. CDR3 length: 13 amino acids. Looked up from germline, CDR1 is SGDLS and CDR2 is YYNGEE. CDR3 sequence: CASSAPNRGTQYF. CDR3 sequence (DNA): TGTGCCAGCAGCGCCCCAAACAGGGGTACGCAGTATTTT.

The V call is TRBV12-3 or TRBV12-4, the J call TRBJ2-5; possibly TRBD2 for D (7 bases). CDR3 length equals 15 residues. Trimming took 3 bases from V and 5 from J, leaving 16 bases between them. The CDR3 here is CASSFLGGPGETQYF. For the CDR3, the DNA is TGTGCCAGCAGTTTTTTGGGGGGGCCGGGTGAGACCCAGTACTTC.

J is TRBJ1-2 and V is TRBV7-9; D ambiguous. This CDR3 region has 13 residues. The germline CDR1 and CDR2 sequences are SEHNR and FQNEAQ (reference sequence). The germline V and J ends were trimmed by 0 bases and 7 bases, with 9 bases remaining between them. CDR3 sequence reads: CASSLALRGGYTF. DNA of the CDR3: TGTGCCAGCAGCTTAGCGCTTCGGGGTGGCTACACCTTC.

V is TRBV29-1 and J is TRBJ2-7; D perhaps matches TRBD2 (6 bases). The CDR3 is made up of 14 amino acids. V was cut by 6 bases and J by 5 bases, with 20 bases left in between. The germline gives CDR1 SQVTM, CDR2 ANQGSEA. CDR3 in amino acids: CSVALGGPRDEQYF. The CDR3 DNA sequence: TGCAGCGTGGCCCTGGGGGGACCCCGAGACGAGCAGTACTTC.

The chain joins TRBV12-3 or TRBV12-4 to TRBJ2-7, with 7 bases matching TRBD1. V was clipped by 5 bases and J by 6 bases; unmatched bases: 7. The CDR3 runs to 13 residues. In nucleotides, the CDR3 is TGTGCCAGCAGTCGGGACAGAACGGGCGAGCAGTACTTC. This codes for CASSRDRTGEQYF.

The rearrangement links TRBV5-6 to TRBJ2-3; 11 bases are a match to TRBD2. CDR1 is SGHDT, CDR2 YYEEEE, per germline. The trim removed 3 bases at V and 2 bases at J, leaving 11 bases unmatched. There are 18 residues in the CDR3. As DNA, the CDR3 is TGTGCCAGCAGCTCCCCGACAACTAGCGGGGGAACCACAGATACGCAGTATTTT. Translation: CASSSPTTSGGTTDTQYF.

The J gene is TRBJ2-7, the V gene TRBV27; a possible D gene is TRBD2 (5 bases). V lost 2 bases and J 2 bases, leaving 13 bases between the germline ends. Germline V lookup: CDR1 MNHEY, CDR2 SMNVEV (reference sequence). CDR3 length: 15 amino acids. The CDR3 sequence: CASSLRTAGAYEQYF. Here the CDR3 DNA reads TGTGCCAGCAGTTTAAGGACCGCCGGGGCCTACGAGCAGTACTTC.

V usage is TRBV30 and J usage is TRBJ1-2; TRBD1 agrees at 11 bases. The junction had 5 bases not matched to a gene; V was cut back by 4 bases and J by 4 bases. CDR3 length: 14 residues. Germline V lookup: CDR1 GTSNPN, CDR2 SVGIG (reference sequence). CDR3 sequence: CAWIRDRGGYGYTF. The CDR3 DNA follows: TGTGCCTGGATCCGGGACAGGGGGGGCTATGGCTACACCTTC.

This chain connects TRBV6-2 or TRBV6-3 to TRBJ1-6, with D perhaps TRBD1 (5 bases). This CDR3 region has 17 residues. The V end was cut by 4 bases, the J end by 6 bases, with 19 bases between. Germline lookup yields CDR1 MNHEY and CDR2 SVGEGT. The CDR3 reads CASSSRGRAGPNSPLHF. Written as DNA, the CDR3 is TGTGCCAGCAGTTCCCGGGGCAGAGCTGGCCCTAATTCACCCCTCCACTTT.

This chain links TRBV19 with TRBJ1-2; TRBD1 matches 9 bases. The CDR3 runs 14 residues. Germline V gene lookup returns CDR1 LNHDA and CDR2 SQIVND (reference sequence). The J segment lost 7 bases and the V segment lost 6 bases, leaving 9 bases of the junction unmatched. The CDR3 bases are TGTGCCAGTAGAGGGGGACAGGGTTTCAGTGGCTACACCTTC. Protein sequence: CASRGGQGFSGYTF. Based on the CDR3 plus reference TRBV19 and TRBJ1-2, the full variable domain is DGGITQSPKYLFRKEGQNVTLSCEQNLNHDAMYWYRQDPGQGLRLIYYSQIVNDFQKGDIAEGYSVSREKKESFPLTVTSAQKNPTAFYLCASRGGQGFSGYTFGSGTRLTVV.

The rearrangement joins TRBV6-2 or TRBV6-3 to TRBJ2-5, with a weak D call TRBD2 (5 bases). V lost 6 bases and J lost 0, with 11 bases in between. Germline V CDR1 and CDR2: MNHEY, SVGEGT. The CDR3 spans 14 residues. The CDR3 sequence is CASRYSGNQETQYF. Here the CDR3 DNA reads TGTGCCAGCAGATACAGCGGTAACCAAGAGACCCAGTACTTC.

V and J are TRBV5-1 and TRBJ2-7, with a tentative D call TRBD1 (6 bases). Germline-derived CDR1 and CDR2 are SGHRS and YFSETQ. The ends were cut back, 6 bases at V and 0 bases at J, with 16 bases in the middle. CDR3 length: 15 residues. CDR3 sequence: CASTTGEQGSYEQYF. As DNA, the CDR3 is TGCGCCAGCACCACCGGGGAACAGGGCTCCTACGAGCAGTACTTC.

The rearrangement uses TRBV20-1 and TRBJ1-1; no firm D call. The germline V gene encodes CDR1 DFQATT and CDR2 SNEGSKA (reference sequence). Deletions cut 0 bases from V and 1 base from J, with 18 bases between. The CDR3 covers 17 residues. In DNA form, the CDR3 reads TGCAGTGCTAGAGATGGCACAACGCGGCAGAAGAACACTGAAGCTTTCTTT. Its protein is CSARDGTTRQKNTEAFF.

CDR3 residues: CASSQGITDSSGNTIYF. CDR3 nucleotides: TGTGCCAGCAGCCAAGGGATAACGGACAGCTCTGGAAACACCATATATTTT. V and J are TRBV3-1 and TRBJ1-3; the D gene is possibly TRBD1 (6 bases). CDR1 and CDR2 from the germline V gene are LGHDT and YNNKEL (reference sequence). Trimming removed 1 base from V and 0 bases from J, with 13 bases in between. CDR3 length: 17 amino acids.

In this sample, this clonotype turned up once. Written as DNA, the CDR3 is TGCGCCAGCAGCTTTGGGACAGGGGTACGATTCACTGAAGCTTTCTTT. It yields the protein CASSFGTGVRFTEAFF. V gene TRBV5-1 combines with J gene TRBJ1-1; the match to TRBD1 covers 10 bases. CDR3 length equals 16 residues. Germline CDR1 reads SGHRS; CDR2 reads YFSETQ. V shed 2 bases, J shed 4 bases, and the junction held 8 bases outside the gene matches. Full variable domain (rest looked up from reference TRBV5-1 and TRBJ1-1): KAGVTQTPRYLIKTRGQQVTLSCSPISGHRSVSWYQQTPGQGLQFLFEYFSETQRNKGNFPGRFSGRQFSNSRSEMNVSTLELGDSALYLCASSFGTGVRFTEAFFGQGTRLTVV.

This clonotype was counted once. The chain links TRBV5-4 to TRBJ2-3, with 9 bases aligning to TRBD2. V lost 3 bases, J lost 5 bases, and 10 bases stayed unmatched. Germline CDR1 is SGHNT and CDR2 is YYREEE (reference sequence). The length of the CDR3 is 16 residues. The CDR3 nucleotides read TGTGCCAGCAGCTCTGGACGGACTAGCGCGGGAGATACGCAGTATTTT. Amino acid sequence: CASSSGRTSAGDTQYF.

The CDR3 loop reads CASSLGIFNEQFF. Written as DNA, the CDR3 is TGTGCCAGCAGCTTAGGGATCTTCAATGAGCAGTTCTTC. The chain employs TRBV13 and TRBJ2-1; D gene uncertain. Trimming shortened V by 0 bases and J by 6 bases, and 6 bases separated the two germline ends. Germline V gives CDR1 PRHDT, CDR2 FYEKMQ (reference sequence). CDR3 length: 13 residues.

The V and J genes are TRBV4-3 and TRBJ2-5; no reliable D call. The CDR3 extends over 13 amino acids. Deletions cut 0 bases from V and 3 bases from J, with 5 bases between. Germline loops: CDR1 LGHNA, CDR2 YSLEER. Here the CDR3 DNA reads TGCGCCAGCAGCCAAGAGAGTGAAGAGACCCAGTACTTC. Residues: CASSQESEETQYF.

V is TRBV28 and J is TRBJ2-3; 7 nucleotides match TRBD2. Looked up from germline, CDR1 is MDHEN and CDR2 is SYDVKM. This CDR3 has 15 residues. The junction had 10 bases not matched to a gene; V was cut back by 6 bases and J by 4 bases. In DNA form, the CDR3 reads TGTGCCAGCAGACTTACGGGGGGTGGCGCAGATACGCAGTATTTT. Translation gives CASRLTGGGADTQYF.

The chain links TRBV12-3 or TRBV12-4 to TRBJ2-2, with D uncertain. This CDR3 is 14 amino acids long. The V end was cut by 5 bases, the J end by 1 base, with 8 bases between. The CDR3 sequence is CASSPSLNTGELFF. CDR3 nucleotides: TGTGCCAGCAGTCCTAGTCTGAACACCGGGGAGCTGTTTTTT.

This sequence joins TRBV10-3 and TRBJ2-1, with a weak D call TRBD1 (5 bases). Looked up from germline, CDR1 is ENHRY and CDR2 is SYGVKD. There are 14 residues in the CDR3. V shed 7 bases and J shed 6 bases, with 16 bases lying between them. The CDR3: CAIKEGDGRNEQFF. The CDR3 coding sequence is TGTGCCATCAAGGAAGGGGATGGTCGCAATGAGCAGTTCTTC.